The entry below gives a single TCR beta chain sequence along with its context. As yet, its antigen is unknown. Every bit of the isolated RNA underwent reverse transcription, so sequencing read expressed TCRB transcripts. An average of about 1.01 million reads was obtained from stem cell-like memory T cell samples. The method was immunoSEQ multiplex PCR; TCRdb's version includes in-frame clones alone and lacks a portion of them. The sample holds tens of thousands of clones, roughly a third seen once. CDR3 length equals 14 residues. Germline CDR1 is GTSNPN and CDR2 is SVGIG (reference sequence). Trimming shortened V by 3 bases and J by 6 bases, and 14 bases separated the two germline ends. A CD45RO/CCR7/CD25/CD127/CD95/CD27 panel sorted naive, central memory, regulatory and stem cell-like memory CD4+ cells. The sample is drawn from a study of beta chain features in type 1 diabetes. Study-level results: More deletions and fewer insertions at VDJ junctions were found in patients with type 1 diabetes. The study found moderately but significantly shorter TCRB CDR3s in all four CD4+ subsets of Type 1 diabetes patients.

This chain connects TRBV30 to TRBJ1-4; TRBD1 might be the D (6 bases). This sequence originates from a woman younger than 30 in good health. Input material: stem cell memory CD4+ T cells from blood. CDR3: CAWRDTGRDEKLFF. For the CDR3, the DNA is TGTGCCTGGAGGGATACAGGGAGAGATGAAAAACTGTTTTTT.